A single sample gave rise to the 16 T cell receptor beta chains below, sequenced in a study of T-cell reconstitution after alpha-beta-depleted transplantation in children. During its preparation, the TCRbeta library received unique molecular identifiers. TCRdb itself ran the PCR reads through MiXCR, one entry per CDR3 protein. The sample has fewer than 90,000 distinct CDR3 sequences, around 7.9% seen once. Sequenced material: PBMCs from the stem cell graft donor, taken from the stem cell graft. These receptors were collected from a human donor who donated a stem cell graft to a child with acute lymphoblastic leukemia.

This clonotype has at least ten counts. This chain joins TRBV11-2 and TRBJ1-5; D perhaps matches TRBD1 (5 bases). The CDR3 is 16 residues long. CDR1 is SGHAT, CDR2 FQNNGV, per germline. V lost 0 bases, J lost 2 bases, and 11 bases lay in between. As DNA, the CDR3 is TGTGCCAGCAGCTTAGAGGGGGGAGGGGGCAATCAGCCCCAGCATTTT. Protein product: CASSLEGGGGNQPQHF.

This clonotype showed up many times. This sequence joins TRBV7-2 and TRBJ2-2; 8 bases are shared with TRBD2. The CDR3 runs to 17 residues. The V gene end was trimmed by 0 bases and the J gene end by 6 bases; junction bases not matched to a gene: 9. Germline values: CDR1 SGHTA, CDR2 FQGNSA. CDR3 region: CASSLAGASGRSGELFF. The DNA of the CDR3 is TGTGCCAGCAGCTTAGCGGGGGCTAGCGGGCGGTCCGGGGAGCTGTTTTTT.

This clonotype appeared a few times. This sequence joins TRBV5-1 and TRBJ2-5; D remains ambiguous. The length of the CDR3 is 13 residues. In germline, CDR1 is SGHRS, CDR2 YFSETQ. The V end was cut by 0 bases, the J end by 3 bases, with 6 bases between. CDR3: CASSLAMEETQYF. The CDR3 region has the DNA TGCGCCAGCAGCTTGGCAATGGAAGAGACCCAGTACTTC.

The chain is built from TRBV7-8 and TRBJ2-1; 7 bases match TRBD2. CDR3 length: 17 residues. The trim removed 1 base at V and 1 base at J, leaving 7 bases unmatched. Germline V gene lookup returns CDR1 SGHVS and CDR2 FQNEAQ. The CDR3 protein is CASSLEFIGGSYNEQFF. CDR3 nucleotide sequence: TGTGCCAGCAGCTTAGAATTTATCGGGGGGTCCTACAATGAGCAGTTCTTC.

This clonotype was seen at least ten times. The chain combines TRBV3-1 with TRBJ2-5; unclear D gene. Germline CDR1 reads LGHDT; CDR2 reads YNNKEL (reference sequence). The CDR3 consists of 12 residues. Trimming removed 4 bases at V and 5 bases at J, with 8 bases between. CDR3 amino acids: CASSPGPETQYF. In nucleotides, the CDR3 is TGTGCCAGCAGCCCCGGCCCCGAGACCCAGTACTTC.

As for this clonotype: The germline gene is not matched at one end of the junction; a read error may be the cause. The chain combines TRBV3-1 with TRBJ2-2; TRBD1 aligns across 7 bases. CDR1 and CDR2 (germline): LGHDT, YNNKEL (reference sequence). This CDR3 is 19 amino acids long. The CDR3 bases are TGTGCCAGCTGCCAGCACCCTCTCCCCAAGACAGGGAGCGGTTTGCAGCTGTTTTTT. This encodes CASCQHPLPKTGSGLQLFF. Full variable domain (missing parts from reference TRBV3-1 and TRBJ2-2): DTAVSQTPKYLVTQMGNDKSIKCEQNLGHDTMYWYKQDSKKFLKIMFSYNNKELIINETVPNRFSPKSPDKAHLNLHINSLELGDSAVYFCASCQHPLPKTGSGLQLFFGEGSRLTVL.

This rearrangement joins TRBV7-6 to TRBJ2-1; possible D gene TRBD2, 6 bases. Trimming took off 1 base at V and 6 bases at J, with 10 bases between the two ends. The V gene's germline CDR1 is SGHVS and CDR2 FNYEAQ. The CDR3 runs 14 residues. The CDR3 nucleotides are TGTGCCAGCAGCTTAGAACGAGCGGGCAATGAGCAGTTCTTC. This gives the protein CASSLERAGNEQFF.

This clonotype was counted ten times or more. The chain has TRBV12-3 or TRBV12-4 and TRBJ1-2, with 7 bases fitting TRBD1. The J segment lost 4 bases and the V segment lost 6 bases, leaving 8 bases of the junction unmatched. The CDR3 is made up of 14 amino acids. Here the CDR3 reads CASSPARDSYGYTF. CDR3 in DNA: TGTGCCAGCAGCCCCGCCCGGGACAGCTATGGCTACACCTTC.

As concerns this clonotype: Compared with germline, one end of the junction differs, possibly owing to a read error. V is TRBV6-1 and J is TRBJ2-1, with 14 bases identical to TRBD2. Germline loops: CDR1 MNHNS, CDR2 SASEGT. The CDR3 spans 18 residues. CDR3 sequence: CASSSGYPTSGREDEQFF. DNA for the CDR3: TGTGCGAGCAGCTCGGGGTATCCGACTAGCGGGAGGGAGGATGAGCAGTTCTTC.

This clonotype turned up a few times. The chain uses TRBV6-5 and TRBJ1-5; D unresolved. This CDR3 is built from 15 residues. V shed 0 bases and J shed 3 bases, with 9 bases lying between them. The germline V gene encodes CDR1 MNHEY and CDR2 SVGAGI. CDR3 nucleotide sequence: TGTGCCAGCAGTTACTCGAGCAGCCCCAATCAGCCCCAGCATTTT. Amino acid sequence: CASSYSSSPNQPQHF.

This clonotype was counted at least ten times. V gene TRBV29-1 combines with J gene TRBJ2-1; D call uncertain. In germline, CDR1 is SQVTM, CDR2 ANQGSEA. Trimming stripped 4 bases from V and 5 bases from J, with 12 bases between. CDR3 length: 13 amino acids. This CDR3 is CSVATPRNNEQFF. As DNA, the CDR3 is TGCAGCGTTGCCACCCCCCGTAACAATGAGCAGTTCTTC.

The J gene is TRBJ1-1, the V gene TRBV6-1; 8 nucleotides align to TRBD1. CDR3 length: 15 residues. The germline V gene encodes CDR1 MNHNS and CDR2 SASEGT. The V and J ends lost 6 bases and 11 bases, in that order; junction bases with no gene match: 17. The CDR3 sequence is CASRPQTGEYSRAFF. The CDR3 DNA reads TGTGCCAGCAGGCCCCAGACAGGGGAGTATTCGAGGGCTTTCTTT.

This clonotype was found many times. The gene calls are TRBV21-1 and TRBJ2-7; the table's D call of TRBD1 was not tested on the DNA. TRBV21-1 is labeled a pseudogene. The CDR3 has 15 amino acids. The CDR3 coding sequence is TGTGCCAGCAGCCCCCGAAACAGGGGAACCTACGAGCAGTACTTC. Encoded protein: CASSPRNRGTYEQYF.

This clonotype was counted many times. As DNA, the CDR3 is TGTGCCAGCAGTTACTCGGGACAGGACTACGAGCAGTACTTC. Its protein product is CASSYSGQDYEQYF. The rearrangement joins TRBV6-5 to TRBJ2-7, with 8 bases identical to TRBD1. V lost 0 bases and J lost 3; bases outside the gene matches: 1. The CDR3 spans 14 residues. In germline, CDR1 is MNHEY, CDR2 SVGAGI.

This clonotype was found a few times. The rearrangement links TRBV3-1 to TRBJ2-7; D remains ambiguous. The V gene lost 1 base and the J gene lost 2 bases, with 12 bases spanning the gap. The CDR3 has 15 residues. Germline V gene data show CDR1 as LGHDT and CDR2 as YNNKEL (reference sequence). In DNA, the CDR3 is TGTGCCAGCAGCCAAGCAGTAGTGGGTACCTACGAGCAGTACTTC. This sequence encodes CASSQAVVGTYEQYF.

Only a few counts were recorded for this clonotype. The chain carries TRBV6-2 or TRBV6-3 and TRBJ2-7; TRBD2 matches at 13 bases. With 5 bases clipped from V and 5 bases from J, the junction kept 6 bases outside the gene matches. The germline V gene has CDR1 MNHEY and CDR2 SVGEGT. The CDR3 totals 15 residues. In DNA, the CDR3 is TGTGCCAGCAGTCGAGGGACTAGCGGGGAGGACGAGCAGTACTTC. It codes for CASSRGTSGEDEQYF.